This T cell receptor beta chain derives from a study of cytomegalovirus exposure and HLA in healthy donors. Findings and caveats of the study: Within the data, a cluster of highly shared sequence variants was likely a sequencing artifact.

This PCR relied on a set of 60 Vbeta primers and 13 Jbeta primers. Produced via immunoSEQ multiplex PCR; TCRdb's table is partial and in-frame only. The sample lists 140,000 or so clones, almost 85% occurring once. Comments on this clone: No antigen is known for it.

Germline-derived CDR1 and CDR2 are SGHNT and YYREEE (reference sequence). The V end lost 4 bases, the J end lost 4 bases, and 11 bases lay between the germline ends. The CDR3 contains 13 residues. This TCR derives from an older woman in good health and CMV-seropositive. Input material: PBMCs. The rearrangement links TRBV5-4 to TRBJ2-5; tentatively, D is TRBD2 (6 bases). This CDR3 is CASSVTGGETQYF. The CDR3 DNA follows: TGTGCCAGCAGCGTAACCGGGGGAGAGACCCAGTACTTC.